This TCR beta chain comes out of a study of cytomegalovirus exposure and HLA in healthy donors. On the study more broadly: The Caucasian-associated ancestry cluster held around four fifths of around 380 genotyped donors. Study-wide points: Donor immune exposure was known only as CMV serostatus. It was 150 to 200 TCR beta chains that were listed as cytomegalovirus-associated. Presence/absence analyses took donor sequencing depth as roughly uniform.

A word on this clone: Its cognate antigen is unknown.

Primers included in the PCR were 60 Vbeta and 13 Jbeta primers. Assay: immunoSEQ multiplex PCR; the TCRdb copy retains only in-frame clones and omits some. The sample includes around 170,000 clones, 82% of them seen just once. Trimming removed 4 bases from V and 1 base from J; junction bases left unmatched: 4. The CDR3 consists of 15 residues. Looked up from germline, CDR1 is SGDLS and CDR2 is YYNGEE. The sequencing input was PBMCs. This TCR was sampled from a man in his forties or fifties in good health and CMV-seronegative. The V and J genes are TRBV9 and TRBJ2-3, with 9 positions matching TRBD1. The CDR3 coding sequence is TGTGCCAGCAGCCCAAGGACAGGGGGCACAGATACGCAGTATTTT. It translates to CASSPRTGGTDTQYF. The full variable domain, in which reference TRBV9 and TRBJ2-3 provide the parts outside the CDR3, is DSGVTQTPKHLITATGQRVTLRCSPRSGDLSVYWYQQSLDQGLQFLIQYYNGEERAKGNILERFSAQQFPDLHSELNLSSLELGDSALYFCASSPRTGGTDTQYFGPGTRLTVL.